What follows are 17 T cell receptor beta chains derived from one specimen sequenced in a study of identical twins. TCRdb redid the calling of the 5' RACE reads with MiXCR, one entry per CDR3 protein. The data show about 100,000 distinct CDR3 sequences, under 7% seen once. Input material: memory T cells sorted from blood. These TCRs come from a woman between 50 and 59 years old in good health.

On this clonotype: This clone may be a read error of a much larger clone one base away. The CDR3 here is CRANGPLNVNTEAFF. For the CDR3, the DNA is TGCCGTGCTAACGGACCTCTGAACGTGAACACTGAAGCTTTCTTT. The gene calls are TRBV20-1 and TRBJ1-1; D gene ambiguous. CDR1 is DFQATT, CDR2 SNEGSKA, per germline (reference sequence). CDR3 length: 15 amino acids.

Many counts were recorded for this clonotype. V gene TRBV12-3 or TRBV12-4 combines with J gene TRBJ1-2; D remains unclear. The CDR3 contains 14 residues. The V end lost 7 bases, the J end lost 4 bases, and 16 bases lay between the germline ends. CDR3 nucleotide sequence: TGTGCCAGCAAGGTCAGGAGGGATTTCTATGGCTACACCTTC. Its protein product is CASKVRRDFYGYTF.

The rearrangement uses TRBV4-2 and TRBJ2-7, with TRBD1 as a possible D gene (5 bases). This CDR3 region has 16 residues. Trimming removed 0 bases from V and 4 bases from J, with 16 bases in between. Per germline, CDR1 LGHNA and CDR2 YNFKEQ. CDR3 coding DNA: TGTGCCAGCAGCCAAGATGGGGCCAAAGTACGGTACGAGCAGTACTTC. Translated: CASSQDGAKVRYEQYF.

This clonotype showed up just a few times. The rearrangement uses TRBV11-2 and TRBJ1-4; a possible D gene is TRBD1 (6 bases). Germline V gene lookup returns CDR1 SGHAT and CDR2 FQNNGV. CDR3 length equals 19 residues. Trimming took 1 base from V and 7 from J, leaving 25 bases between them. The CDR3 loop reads CASSLGSWQGRRDSEKLFF. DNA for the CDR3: TGTGCCAGCAGCTTAGGATCCTGGCAGGGGCGAAGGGATAGTGAAAAACTGTTTTTT. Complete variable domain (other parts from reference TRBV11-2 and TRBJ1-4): EAGVAQSPRYKIIEKRQSVAFWCNPISGHATLYWYQQILGQGPKLLIQFQNNGVVDDSQLPKDRFSAERLKGVDSTLKIQPAKLEDSAVYLCASSLGSWQGRRDSEKLFFGSGTQLSVL.

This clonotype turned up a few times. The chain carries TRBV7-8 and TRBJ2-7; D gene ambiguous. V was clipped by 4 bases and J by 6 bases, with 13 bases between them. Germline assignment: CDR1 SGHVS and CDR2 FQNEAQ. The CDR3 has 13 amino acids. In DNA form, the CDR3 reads TGTGCCAGCAGCTCCGCTCGGTTGGGCGAGCAGTACTTC. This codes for CASSSARLGEQYF.

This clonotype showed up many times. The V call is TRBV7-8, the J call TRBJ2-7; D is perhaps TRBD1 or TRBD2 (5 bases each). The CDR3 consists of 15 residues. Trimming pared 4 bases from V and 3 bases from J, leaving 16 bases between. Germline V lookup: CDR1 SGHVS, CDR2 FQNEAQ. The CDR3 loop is CASSSRGRTIYEQYF. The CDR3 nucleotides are TGTGCCAGCAGCTCCCGGGGCAGGACCATCTACGAGCAGTACTTC.

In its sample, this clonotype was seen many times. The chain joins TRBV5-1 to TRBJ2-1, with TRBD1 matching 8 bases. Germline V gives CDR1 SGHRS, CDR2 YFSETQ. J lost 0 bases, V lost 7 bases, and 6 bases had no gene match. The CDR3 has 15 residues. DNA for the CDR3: TGCGCCAGCTCGACAGGGGCCCGCTCCTACAATGAGCAGTTCTTC. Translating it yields CASSTGARSYNEQFF.

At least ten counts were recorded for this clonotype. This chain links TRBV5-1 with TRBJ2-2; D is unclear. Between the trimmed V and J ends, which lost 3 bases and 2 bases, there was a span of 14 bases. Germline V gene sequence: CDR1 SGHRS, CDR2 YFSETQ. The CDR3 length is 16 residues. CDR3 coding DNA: TGCGCCAGCAGCTCCCCGAGACGGATTAACACCGGGGAGCTGTTTTTT. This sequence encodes CASSSPRRINTGELFF.

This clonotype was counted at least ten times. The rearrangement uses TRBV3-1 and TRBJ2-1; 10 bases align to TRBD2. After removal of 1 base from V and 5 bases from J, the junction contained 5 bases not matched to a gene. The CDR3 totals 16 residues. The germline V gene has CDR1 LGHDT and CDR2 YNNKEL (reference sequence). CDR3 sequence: CASSQVRLAGDNEQFF. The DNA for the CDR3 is TGTGCCAGCAGCCAAGTCAGGCTAGCGGGGGACAATGAGCAGTTCTTC.

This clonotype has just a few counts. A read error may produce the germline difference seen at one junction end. The DNA for the CDR3 is TGTGCCTGGGAGAGGACCGGGACTAGCCCCTTATTC. Translated: CAWERTGTSPLF. The chain joins TRBV30 to TRBJ2-1; 9 nucleotides match TRBD2. The CDR3 covers 12 residues. CDR1 and CDR2 from the germline V gene are GTSNPN and SVGIG (reference sequence). The full variable domain, in which reference TRBV30 and TRBJ2-1 provide the parts outside the CDR3, is SQTIHQWPATLVQPVGSPLSLECTVEGTSNPNLYWYRQAAGRGLQLLFYSVGIGQISSEVPQNLSASRPQDRQFILSSKKLLLSDSGFYLCAWERTGTSPLFGPGTRLTVL.

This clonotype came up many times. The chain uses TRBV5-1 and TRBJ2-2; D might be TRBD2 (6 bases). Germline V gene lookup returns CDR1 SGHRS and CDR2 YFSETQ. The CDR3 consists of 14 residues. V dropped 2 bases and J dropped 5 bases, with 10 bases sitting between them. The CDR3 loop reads CASSLGLQTGELFF. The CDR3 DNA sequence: TGCGCCAGCAGCTTAGGACTACAAACCGGGGAGCTGTTTTTT.

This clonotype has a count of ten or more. The CDR3 loop is CASSERLGFLALHF. The CDR3 DNA sequence: TGTGCCAGCAGCGAAAGGTTGGGGTTTTTGGCCCTCCACTTT. J is TRBJ1-6 and V is TRBV14; no firm D call. Germline V lookup: CDR1 SGHDN, CDR2 FVKESK. The V end was cut by 5 bases, the J end by 14 bases, with 19 bases between. The CDR3 covers 14 residues.

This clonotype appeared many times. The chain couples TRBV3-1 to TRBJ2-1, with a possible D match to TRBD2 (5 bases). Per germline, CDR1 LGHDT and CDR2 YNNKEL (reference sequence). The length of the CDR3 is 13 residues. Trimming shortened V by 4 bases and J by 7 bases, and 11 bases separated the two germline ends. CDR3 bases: TGTGCCAGCAGCCTATCATCGGGGAATGAGCAGTTCTTC. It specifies CASSLSSGNEQFF.

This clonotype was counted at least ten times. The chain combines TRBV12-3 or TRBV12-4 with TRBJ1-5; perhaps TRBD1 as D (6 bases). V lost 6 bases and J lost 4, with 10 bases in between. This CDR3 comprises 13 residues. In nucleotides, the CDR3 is TGTGCCAGCAGGGCGACAGGAAATCAGCCCCAGCATTTT. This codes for CASRATGNQPQHF.

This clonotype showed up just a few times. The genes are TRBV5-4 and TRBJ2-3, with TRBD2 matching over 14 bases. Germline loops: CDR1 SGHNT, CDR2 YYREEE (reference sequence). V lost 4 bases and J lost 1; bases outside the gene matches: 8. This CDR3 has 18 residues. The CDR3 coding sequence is TGTGCCAGCAGCCCCGGGACTAGCGGGGGTCGAGGCACAGATACGCAGTATTTT. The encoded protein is CASSPGTSGGRGTDTQYF.

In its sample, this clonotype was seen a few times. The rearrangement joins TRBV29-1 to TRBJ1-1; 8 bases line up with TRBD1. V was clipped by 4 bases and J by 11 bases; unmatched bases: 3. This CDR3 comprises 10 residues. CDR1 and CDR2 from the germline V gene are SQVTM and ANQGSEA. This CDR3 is CSVATGGAFF. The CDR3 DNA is TGCAGCGTTGCCACAGGGGGGGCTTTCTTT.

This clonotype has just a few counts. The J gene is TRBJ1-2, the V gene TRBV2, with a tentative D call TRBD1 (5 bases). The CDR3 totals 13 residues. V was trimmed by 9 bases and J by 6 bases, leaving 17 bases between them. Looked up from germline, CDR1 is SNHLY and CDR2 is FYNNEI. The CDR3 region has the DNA TGTGCCAGTAAAACCGACAGCTCCCATGGCTACACCTTC. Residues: CASKTDSSHGYTF. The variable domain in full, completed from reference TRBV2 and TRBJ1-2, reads EPEVTQTPSHQVTQMGQEVILRCVPISNHLYFYWYRQILGQKVEFLVSFYNNEISEKSEIFDDQFSVERPDGSNFTLKIRSTKLEDSAMYFCASKTDSSHGYTFGSGTRLTVV.